A single sample is the source of the 14 T cell receptor beta chains below, sequenced in a study of CD8 T cells in ankylosing spondylitis. General study results and limits: Ankylosing spondylitis blood appeared to be characterized by a TCR beta motif of under 10 highly homologous variants.

TCRdb recomputed calls from the 5' RACE reads with MiXCR, one row per CDR3 protein. The table records roughly 400,000 distinct CDR3 sequences, around 24% of them present only once. Their cognate antigens are unknown. Sample: blood, either unsorted or a sorted T cell fraction (not recorded which). The source is a male donor with ankylosing spondylitis.

CDR3 loop: CASSTRLAGFLGELFF. In nucleotides, the CDR3 is TGTGCCAGCAGTACCCGACTAGCGGGTTTTTTGGGGGAGCTGTTTTTT. This chain uses TRBV12-3 or TRBV12-4 with TRBJ2-2; 10 nucleotides match TRBD2. This CDR3 has 16 residues. V dropped 5 bases and J dropped 8; count of bases not matched to a gene: 11.

The V and J genes are TRBV19 and TRBJ1-1, with 7 bases identical to TRBD1. V gave up 3 bases and J gave up 8 bases; unmatched junction bases: 3. The germline V gene has CDR1 LNHDA and CDR2 SQIVND (reference sequence). The CDR3 has 12 amino acids. CDR3 DNA sequence: TGTGCCAGTAGTATCACGACAGGGGAAGCTTTCTTT. Its translation: CASSITTGEAFF.

This clonotype was counted many times. The chain is built from TRBV29-1 and TRBJ1-1, with a tentative D call TRBD1 (6 bases). The CDR3 totals 14 residues. Germline V gene sequence: CDR1 SQVTM, CDR2 ANQGSEA. V lost 4 bases to trimming and J lost 3 bases, with 15 bases between them. The CDR3 here is CSVVQGRRDTEAFF. DNA for the CDR3: TGCAGCGTTGTTCAGGGGCGAAGAGACACTGAAGCTTTCTTT.

This clonotype was counted between two and nine times. V and J are TRBV19 and TRBJ2-3, with D unclear. This CDR3 has 15 residues. Trimming removed 2 bases from V and 3 bases from J, with 12 bases in between. Germline loops: CDR1 LNHDA, CDR2 SQIVND (reference sequence). The CDR3 is CASSISALQTDTQYF. The CDR3 nucleotides are TGTGCCAGTAGTATAAGCGCCCTACAGACAGATACGCAGTATTTT.

This clonotype was detected only a few times. The V call is TRBV5-1, the J call TRBJ2-2; tentatively, D is TRBD1 or TRBD2 (6 bases each). The CDR3 is 15 amino acids. V dropped 4 bases and J dropped 9 bases, with 19 bases sitting between them. Germline V gene data show CDR1 as SGHRS and CDR2 as YFSETQ. The CDR3 nucleotides are TGCGCCAGCAGCCCGCTAGGGGGGACGGATCGGGAGCTGTTTTTT. It specifies CASSPLGGTDRELFF.

This clonotype was counted a few times. The chain carries TRBV3-1 and TRBJ1-6; D remains ambiguous. Trimming shortened V by 6 bases and J by 6 bases, and 9 bases separated the two germline ends. CDR1 and CDR2 (germline): LGHDT, YNNKEL (reference sequence). The CDR3 is 13 amino acids. The CDR3 region has the DNA TGTGCCAGCAGTCGACTGTCTAATTCACCCCTCCACTTT. Translation: CASSRLSNSPLHF.

This clonotype was seen a few times. The rearrangement joins TRBV7-2 to TRBJ1-4; D gene ambiguous. CDR1 is SGHTA and CDR2 is FQGNSA in the germline V gene. The length of the CDR3 is 15 residues. V was clipped by 1 base and J by 8 bases, with 14 bases between them. The CDR3 here is CASSLGPVSGEKLFF. CDR3 nucleotide sequence: TGTGCCAGCAGCTTAGGACCTGTTAGTGGGGAAAAACTGTTTTTT.

This clonotype has more than one count but fewer than ten. The chain joins TRBV4-1 to TRBJ2-6; TRBD2 might be the D (5 bases). The CDR3 runs 18 residues. Trimming cost V 2 bases and J 1 base, with 15 bases left between them. Germline lookup yields CDR1 MGHRA and CDR2 YSYEKL. The CDR3 is CASSQLYTEGSGANVLTF. CDR3 nucleotide sequence: TGCGCCAGCAGCCAATTGTATACAGAGGGTTCTGGGGCCAACGTCCTGACTTTC.

This clonotype was found a few times. The chain is built from TRBV29-1 and TRBJ2-3, with 8 bases lining up with TRBD2. This CDR3 spans 13 amino acids. Trimming removed 6 bases from V and 5 bases from J; junction bases left unmatched: 7. Per the germline V gene, CDR1 is SQVTM and CDR2 is ANQGSEA. CDR3 bases: TGCAGCGTCCCGGGGGGGGCAGAAGATACGCAGTATTTT. Protein sequence: CSVPGGAEDTQYF.

This clonotype was detected a few times. This chain's CDR3 is CASSEFGQGNEQFF. The CDR3 DNA sequence: TGTGCCAGCAGTGAATTTGGACAGGGAAATGAGCAGTTCTTC. This chain links TRBV2 with TRBJ2-1, with TRBD1 identical over 8 bases. With V trimmed by 2 bases and J by 7 bases, 4 bases remained unmatched. Looked up from germline, CDR1 is SNHLY and CDR2 is FYNNEI. The CDR3 is 14 amino acids.

This clonotype has a handful of counts. V and J are TRBV7-3 and TRBJ1-3; tentative D call: TRBD1 (5 bases). The CDR3 extends over 15 amino acids. Between the trimmed V and J ends, which lost 0 bases and 4 bases, there was a span of 10 bases. Germline V gene lookup returns CDR1 SGHTA and CDR2 FQGTGA. Here the CDR3 DNA reads TGTGCCAGCAGCTTAACGGGCAGGGACGGAAACACCATATATTTT. Translated: CASSLTGRDGNTIYF.

This clonotype was recorded a few times. The chain uses TRBV4-3 and TRBJ1-4; a weak D match, TRBD1 (5 bases). Germline loops: CDR1 LGHNA, CDR2 YSLEER. V was trimmed by 2 bases and J by 7 bases, leaving 17 bases between them. The CDR3 consists of 16 residues. Here the CDR3 DNA reads TGCGCCAGCAGCCAACATGGCCGGGACCGGAGTGAAAAACTGTTTTTT. As protein: CASSQHGRDRSEKLFF.

This clonotype was recorded a few times. The V and J genes are TRBV7-2 and TRBJ2-5; D remains ambiguous. The germline V and J ends were trimmed by 8 bases and 7 bases, with 11 bases remaining between them. The CDR3 sequence is 11 residues long. Per the germline V gene, CDR1 is SGHTA and CDR2 is FQGNSA. CDR3 amino acids: CASGEDPTQYF. DNA of the CDR3: TGTGCCAGCGGGGAAGACCCGACCCAGTACTTC.

In regard to this clonotype: The junction departs from the called germline gene at one end, perhaps through a read error. J is TRBJ2-1 and V is TRBV7-3; tentatively, D is TRBD1 (6 bases). The CDR3 contains 12 residues. The germline CDR1 and CDR2 sequences are SGHTA and FQGTGA. The chain's CDR3 is CASSLSGGDQVF. In DNA, the CDR3 is TGTGCCAGCAGCTTATCTGGGGGCGATCAGGTCTTC.